This T cell receptor beta chain emerged from a study of blood T cell repertoires in COVID-19. Study background: Spain, Italy and the United States supplied samples that represented acute and convalescent COVID-19.

Germline CDR1 and CDR2: SGHDN and FVKESK. V shed 9 bases and J 2 bases; nucleotides not matched to a gene: 11. The CDR3 has 15 amino acids. The repertoire was sequenced with immunoSEQ multiplex PCR; TCRdb's copy has only in-frame clones and lacks some. The sample lists under 250,000 clones; around 84% were seen once. This receptor was taken from a man in his forties or fifties with COVID-19, enrolled during active disease. The rearrangement links TRBV14 to TRBJ2-3, with 7 nucleotides matching TRBD1. The sequenced sample consisted of peripheral blood. This CDR3 is CASETRDSTTDTQYF. The DNA of the CDR3 is TGTGCCAGTGAGACCCGGGACAGCACCACAGATACGCAGTATTTT.